The 11 T cell receptor beta chains below come from one sample, sequenced in a study of cytomegalovirus exposure and HLA in healthy donors. Use of 60 Vbeta and 13 Jbeta primers characterized the PCR. The data were produced by immunoSEQ multiplex PCR, yet TCRdb's version contains in-frame clones alone and is incomplete. This table holds about 47,000 clones. Specimen: PBMCs. The receptors shown here come from a male donor in good health and CMV-seronegative.

The chain has TRBV23-1 and TRBJ2-7, with a tentative D call TRBD1 (5 bases). TRBV23-1 is assigned to the ORF class and has an uncertain function. V was pared by 11 bases and J by 2 bases, with 19 bases between. The CDR3 sequence is 14 residues long. CDR3: CAPLGAVGTYEQYF. Written as DNA, the CDR3 is TGCGCCCCCCTTGGGGCTGTAGGAACCTACGAGCAGTACTTC.

The J gene is TRBJ1-2, the V gene TRBV2; 7 positions agree with TRBD1. The ends lost 10 bases at V and 2 bases at J; junction bases unmatched: 4. The CDR3 is 12 residues long. Germline CDR1 SNHLY, CDR2 FYNNEI. CDR3 sequence reads: CATQTGNYGYTF. CDR3 coding DNA: TGTGCCACCCAGACAGGGAACTATGGCTACACCTTC.

V is TRBV28 and J is TRBJ1-5; TRBD1 matches 9 bases. There are 15 residues in the CDR3. CDR1 is MDHEN and CDR2 is SYDVKM in the germline V gene. The J segment lost 0 bases and the V segment lost 6 bases, leaving 3 bases of the junction unmatched. The CDR3 region has the DNA TGTGCCAGCAGACGGACAGGGGATAGCAATCAGCCCCAGCATTTT. Translation gives CASRRTGDSNQPQHF.

The V gene is TRBV30, the J gene TRBJ1-2; TRBD1 aligns across 8 bases. The CDR3 length is 13 residues. CDR1 and CDR2 (germline): GTSNPN, SVGIG (reference sequence). V was clipped by 2 bases and J by 4 bases; unmatched bases: 3. This CDR3 reads CAWSWGQAYGYTF. The CDR3 region has the DNA TGTGCCTGGAGTTGGGGACAGGCCTATGGCTACACCTTC.

The chain combines TRBV25-1 with TRBJ1-4; a possible D gene is TRBD1 (5 bases). From germline, CDR1 is MGHDK and CDR2 SYGVNS. Deletions cut 1 base from V and 6 bases from J, with 12 bases between. The CDR3 length is 15 residues. The CDR3 sequence: CASSESVRVDEKLFF. The CDR3, as DNA: TGTGCCAGCAGTGAATCAGTCAGGGTGGATGAAAAACTGTTTTTT. Looking up the rest from reference TRBV25-1 and TRBJ1-4 gives the full variable domain: EADIYQTPRYLVIGTGKKITLECSQTMGHDKMYWYQQDPGMELHLIHYSYGVNSTEKGDLSSESTVSRIRTEHFPLTLESARPSHTSQYLCASSESVRVDEKLFFGSGTQLSVL.

The V call is TRBV6-5, the J call TRBJ2-1, with no clear D. Looked up from germline, CDR1 is MNHEY and CDR2 is SVGAGI. CDR3 length: 14 residues. V lost 6 bases, J lost 2 bases, and 11 bases lay in between. The CDR3 DNA reads as TGTGCCAGCAGGGAAGTAGCTGCCTACAATGAGCAGTTCTTC. Translating gives CASREVAAYNEQFF.

This rearrangement joins TRBV7-2 to TRBJ1-1; D unclear. CDR1 SGHTA and CDR2 FQGNSA come from the germline V gene. Trimming took 6 bases from V and 1 from J, leaving 12 bases between them. The CDR3 is 14 residues long. CDR3 region: CASSIGLTNTEAFF. The CDR3 bases are TGTGCCAGCAGTATCGGACTCACGAACACTGAAGCTTTCTTT.

This chain links TRBV5-1 with TRBJ2-5, with D perhaps TRBD1 (6 bases). Near its end, the DNA agrees better with TRBJ2-7, so the J call may be wrong. This CDR3 is 14 amino acids long. Germline CDR1 SGHRS, CDR2 YFSETQ. In DNA, the CDR3 is TGCGCCAGCAGCTTAGACAGGATTGGGTACGAGCAGTACTTC. Residues: CASSLDRIGYEQYF.

Here the CDR3 reads CASSPEFGITNYGYTF. In DNA form, the CDR3 reads TGTGCCAGCTCACCAGAGTTCGGGATTACTAACTATGGCTACACCTTC. This chain joins TRBV18 and TRBJ1-2; no clear D gene. The V and J ends lost 2 bases and 0 bases respectively, with 13 bases between them. This CDR3 region has 16 residues. Germline V gene data show CDR1 as KGHSH and CDR2 as LQKENI. The variable domain in full, completed from reference TRBV18 and TRBJ1-2, reads NAGVMQNPRHLVRRRGQEARLRCSPMKGHSHVYWYRQLPEEGLKFMVYLQKENIIDESGMPKERFSAEFPKEGPSILRIQQVVRGDSAAYFCASSPEFGITNYGYTFGSGTRLTVV.

As DNA, the CDR3 is TGCGCCAGCAGTGAGTCGGGACACACCACAGATACGCAGTATTTT. It is translated as CASSESGHTTDTQYF. The J gene is TRBJ2-3, the V gene TRBV10-1, with a tentative D call TRBD1 (6 bases). V gave up 0 bases and J gave up 2 bases, with 9 bases separating them. The CDR3 sequence is 15 residues long. Germline CDR1 reads WNHNN; CDR2 reads SYGVQD (reference sequence).

The rearrangement uses TRBV7-9 and TRBJ1-1; 7 bases align to TRBD1. CDR3 length: 13 residues. Germline loops: CDR1 SEHNR, CDR2 FQNEAQ (reference sequence). With 7 bases clipped from V and 6 bases from J, the junction kept 8 bases outside the gene matches. The CDR3 region has the DNA TGTGCCAGCATCCCGACAGGGCGGCCTGAAGCTTTCTTT. Translating gives CASIPTGRPEAFF.